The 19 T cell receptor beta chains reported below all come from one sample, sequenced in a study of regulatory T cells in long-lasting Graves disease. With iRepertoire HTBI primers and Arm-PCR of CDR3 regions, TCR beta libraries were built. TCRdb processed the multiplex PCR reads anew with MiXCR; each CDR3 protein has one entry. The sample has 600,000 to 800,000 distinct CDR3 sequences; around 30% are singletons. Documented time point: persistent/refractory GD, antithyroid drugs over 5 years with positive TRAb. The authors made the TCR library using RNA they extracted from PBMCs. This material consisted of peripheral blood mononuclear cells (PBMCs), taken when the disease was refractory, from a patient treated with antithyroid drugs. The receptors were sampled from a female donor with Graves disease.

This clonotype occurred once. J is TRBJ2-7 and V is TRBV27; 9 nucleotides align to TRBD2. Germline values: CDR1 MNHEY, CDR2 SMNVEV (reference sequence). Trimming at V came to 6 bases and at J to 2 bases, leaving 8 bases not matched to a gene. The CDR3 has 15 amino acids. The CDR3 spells CASSVGAGGTYEQYF. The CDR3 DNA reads TGTGCCAGCAGCGTTGGGGCGGGGGGGACCTACGAGCAGTACTTC.

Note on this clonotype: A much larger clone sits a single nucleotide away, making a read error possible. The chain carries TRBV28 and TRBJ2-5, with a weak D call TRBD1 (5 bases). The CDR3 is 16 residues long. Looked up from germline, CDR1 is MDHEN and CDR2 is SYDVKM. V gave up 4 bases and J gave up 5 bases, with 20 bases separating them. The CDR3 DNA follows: TGTGCCAGCAGTTCCGTGACAGAGGCCCGAGTGGAGACCCAGTACTTC. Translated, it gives CASSSVTEARVETQYF.

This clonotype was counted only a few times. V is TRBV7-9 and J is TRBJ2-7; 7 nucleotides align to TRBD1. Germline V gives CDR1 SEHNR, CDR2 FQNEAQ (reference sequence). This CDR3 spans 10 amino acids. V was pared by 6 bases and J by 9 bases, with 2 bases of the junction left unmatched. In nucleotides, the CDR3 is TGTGCCAGCAGAGGACAGGCGCAGTACTTC. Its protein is CASRGQAQYF.

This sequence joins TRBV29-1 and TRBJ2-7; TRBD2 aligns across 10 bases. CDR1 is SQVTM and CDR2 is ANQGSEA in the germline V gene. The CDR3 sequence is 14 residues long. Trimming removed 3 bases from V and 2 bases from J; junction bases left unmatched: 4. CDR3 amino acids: CSVDLAGETYEQYF. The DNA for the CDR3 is TGCAGCGTTGACCTAGCGGGGGAAACCTACGAGCAGTACTTC.

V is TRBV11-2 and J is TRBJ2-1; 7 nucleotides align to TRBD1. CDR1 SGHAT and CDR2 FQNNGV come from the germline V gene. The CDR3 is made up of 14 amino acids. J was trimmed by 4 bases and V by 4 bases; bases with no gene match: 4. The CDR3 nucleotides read TGTGCCAGCAGCTCTAGGGGGCGGTACAATGAGCAGTTCTTC. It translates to CASSSRGRYNEQFF.

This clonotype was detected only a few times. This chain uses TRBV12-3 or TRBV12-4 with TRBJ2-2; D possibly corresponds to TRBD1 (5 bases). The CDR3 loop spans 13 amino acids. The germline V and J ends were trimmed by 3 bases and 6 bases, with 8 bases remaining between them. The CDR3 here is CASSFRQSGELFF. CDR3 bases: TGTGCCAGCAGTTTCCGACAGTCCGGGGAGCTGTTTTTT.

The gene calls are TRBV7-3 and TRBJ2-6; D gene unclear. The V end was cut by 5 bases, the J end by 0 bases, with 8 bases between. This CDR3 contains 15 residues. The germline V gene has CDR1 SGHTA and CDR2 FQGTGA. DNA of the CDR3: TGTGCCAGCAGCCTCGAGACCTCTGGGGCCAACGTCCTGACTTTC. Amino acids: CASSLETSGANVLTF.

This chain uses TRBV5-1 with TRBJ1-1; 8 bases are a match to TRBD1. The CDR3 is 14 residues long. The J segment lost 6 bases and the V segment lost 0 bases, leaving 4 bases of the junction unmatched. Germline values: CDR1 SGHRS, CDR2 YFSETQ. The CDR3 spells CASSLDRGIPEAFF. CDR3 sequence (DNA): TGCGCCAGCAGCTTGGACAGGGGGATTCCTGAAGCTTTCTTT.

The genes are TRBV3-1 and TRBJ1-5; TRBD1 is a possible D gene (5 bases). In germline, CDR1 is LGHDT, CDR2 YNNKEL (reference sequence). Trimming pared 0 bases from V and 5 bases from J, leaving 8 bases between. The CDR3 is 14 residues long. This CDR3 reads CASSQDTGHQPQHF. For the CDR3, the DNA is TGTGCCAGCAGCCAAGACACAGGCCATCAGCCCCAGCATTTT.

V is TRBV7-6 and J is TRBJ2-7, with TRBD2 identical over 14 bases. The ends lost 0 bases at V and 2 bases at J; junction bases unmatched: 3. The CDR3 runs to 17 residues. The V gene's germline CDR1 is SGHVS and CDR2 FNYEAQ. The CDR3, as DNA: TGTGCCAGCAGCTTAGCTAGGGGACTAGCGGGAGCCTACGAGCAGTACTTC. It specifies CASSLARGLAGAYEQYF.

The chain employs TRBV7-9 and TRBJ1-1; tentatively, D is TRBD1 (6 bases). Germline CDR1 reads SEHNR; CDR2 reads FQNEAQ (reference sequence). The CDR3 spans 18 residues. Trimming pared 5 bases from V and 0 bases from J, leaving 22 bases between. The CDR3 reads CASSNSIRGNYMNTEAFF. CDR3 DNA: TGTGCCAGCAGCAATTCGATAAGGGGGAATTACATGAACACTGAAGCTTTCTTT. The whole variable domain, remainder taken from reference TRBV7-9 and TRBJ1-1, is DTGVSQNPRHKITKRGQNVTFRCDPISEHNRLYWYRQTLGQGPEFLTYFQNEAQLEKSRLLSDRFSAERPKGSFSTLEIQRTEQGDSAMYLCASSNSIRGNYMNTEAFFGQGTRLTVV.

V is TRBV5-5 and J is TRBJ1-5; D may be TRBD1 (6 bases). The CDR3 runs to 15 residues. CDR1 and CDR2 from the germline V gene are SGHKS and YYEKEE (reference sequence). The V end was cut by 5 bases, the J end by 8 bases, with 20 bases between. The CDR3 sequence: CASSRGSGAEKPQHF. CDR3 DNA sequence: TGTGCCAGCAGTAGGGGGTCGGGGGCGGAGAAGCCCCAGCATTTT.

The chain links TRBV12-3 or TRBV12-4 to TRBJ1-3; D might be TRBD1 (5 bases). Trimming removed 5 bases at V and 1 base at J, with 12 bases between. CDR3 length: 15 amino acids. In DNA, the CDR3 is TGTGCCAGCAGTGGGACGTGGGCTTCTGGAAACACCATATATTTT. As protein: CASSGTWASGNTIYF.

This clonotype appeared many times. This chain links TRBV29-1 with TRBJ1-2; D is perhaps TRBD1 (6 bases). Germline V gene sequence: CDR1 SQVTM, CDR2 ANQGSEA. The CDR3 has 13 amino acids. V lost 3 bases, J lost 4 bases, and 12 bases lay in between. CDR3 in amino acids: CSVERGNGYGYTF. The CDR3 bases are TGCAGCGTTGAGAGGGGGAATGGCTATGGCTACACCTTC.

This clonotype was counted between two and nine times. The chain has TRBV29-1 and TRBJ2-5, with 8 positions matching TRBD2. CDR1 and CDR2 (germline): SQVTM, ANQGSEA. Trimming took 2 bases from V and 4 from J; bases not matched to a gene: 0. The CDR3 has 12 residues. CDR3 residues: CSVELAGETQYF. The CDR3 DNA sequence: TGCAGCGTTGAACTAGCGGGAGAGACCCAGTACTTC. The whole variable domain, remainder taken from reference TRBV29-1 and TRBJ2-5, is SAVISQKPSRDICQRGTSLTIQCQVDSQVTMMFWYRQQPGQSLTLIATANQGSEATYESGFVIDKFPISRPNLTFSTLTVSNMSPEDSSIYLCSVELAGETQYFGPGTRLLVL.

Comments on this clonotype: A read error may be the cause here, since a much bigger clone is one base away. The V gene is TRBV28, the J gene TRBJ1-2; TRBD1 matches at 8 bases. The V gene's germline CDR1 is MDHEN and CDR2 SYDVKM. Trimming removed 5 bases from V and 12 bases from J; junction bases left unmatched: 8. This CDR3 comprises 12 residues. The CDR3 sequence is CASSEGAGGHTF. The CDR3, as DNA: TGTGCCAGCAGTGAGGGGGCAGGGGGCCACACCTTC.

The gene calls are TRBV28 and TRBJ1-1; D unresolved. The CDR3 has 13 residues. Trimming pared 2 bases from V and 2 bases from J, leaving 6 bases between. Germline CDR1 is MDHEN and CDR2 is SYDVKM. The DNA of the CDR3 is TGTGCCAGCAGTTTACTTGATAACACTGAAGCTTTCTTT. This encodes CASSLLDNTEAFF.

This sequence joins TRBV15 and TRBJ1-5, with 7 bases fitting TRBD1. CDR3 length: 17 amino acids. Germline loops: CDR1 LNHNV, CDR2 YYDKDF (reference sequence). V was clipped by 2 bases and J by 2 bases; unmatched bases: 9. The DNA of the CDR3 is TGTGCCACCAGCAGACAAGCGACAGGGTTGGGCAATCAGCCCCAGCATTTT. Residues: CATSRQATGLGNQPQHF.

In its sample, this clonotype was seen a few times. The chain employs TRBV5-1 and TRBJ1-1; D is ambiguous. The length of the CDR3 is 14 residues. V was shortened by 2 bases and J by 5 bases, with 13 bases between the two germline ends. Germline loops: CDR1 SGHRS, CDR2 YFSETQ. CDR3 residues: CASSFDGRGTEAFF. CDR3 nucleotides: TGCGCCAGCAGCTTCGACGGGCGGGGAACTGAAGCTTTCTTT.